The entry below gives a single T cell receptor beta chain sequence along with its context. Assay used: immunoSEQ multiplex PCR; TCRdb lists only in-frame clones, some missing. The sample holds tens of thousands of clones, around four fifths seen once. This specimen comes from a study of memory CD4+ T cells and cytomegalovirus serostatus. Study in general: Healthy Belgian adult donors included several CMV-positive and 20 to 30 CMV-negative people.

Germline assignment: CDR1 MNHEY and CDR2 SVGAGI. The CDR3 contains 14 residues. Trimming took 8 bases from V and 0 from J; bases not matched to a gene: 4. The sort gate was single viable CD3+CD4+CD8-CD45RO+ cells for memory CD4+ T cells. This TCR was sampled from an adult in good health and CMV-seropositive. Material for sequencing was memory CD4+ T cells from blood. The chain recombines TRBV6-5 with TRBJ1-1; 9 bases fit TRBD1. CDR3: CASSDRGLNTEAFF. The DNA of the CDR3 is TGTGCCAGCTCTGACAGGGGGTTGAACACTGAAGCTTTCTTT.